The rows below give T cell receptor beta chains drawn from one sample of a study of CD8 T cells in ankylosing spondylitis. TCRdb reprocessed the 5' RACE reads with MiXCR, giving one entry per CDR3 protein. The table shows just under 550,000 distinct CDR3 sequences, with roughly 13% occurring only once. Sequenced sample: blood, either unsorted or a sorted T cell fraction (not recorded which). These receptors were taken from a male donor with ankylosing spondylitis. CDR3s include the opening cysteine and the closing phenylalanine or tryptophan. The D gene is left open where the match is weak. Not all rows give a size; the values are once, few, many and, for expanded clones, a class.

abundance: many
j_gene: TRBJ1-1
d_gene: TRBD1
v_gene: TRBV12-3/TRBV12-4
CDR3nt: TGTGCCAGCAGATCCAGACAGGGAAGGGACACTGAAGCTTTCTTT
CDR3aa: CASRSRQGRDTEAFF

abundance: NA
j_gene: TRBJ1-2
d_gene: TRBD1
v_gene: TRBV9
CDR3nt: TGTGCCAGCAGCGCCGGACAGGGAAACTATGGCTACACCTTC
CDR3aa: CASSAGQGNYGYTF

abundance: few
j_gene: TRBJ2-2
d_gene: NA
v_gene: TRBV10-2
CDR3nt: TGCGCCAGCACCCCTAGCTCGAACACCGGGGAGCTGTTTTTT
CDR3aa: CASTPSSNTGELFF

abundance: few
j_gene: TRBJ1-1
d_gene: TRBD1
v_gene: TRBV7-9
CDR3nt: TGTGCCAGCAGCTGGAGACAGGGGAACACTGAAGCTTTCTTT
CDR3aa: CASSWRQGNTEAFF

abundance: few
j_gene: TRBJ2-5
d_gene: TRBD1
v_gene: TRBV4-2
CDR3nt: TGTGCCAGCAGCCAAGCGGGGGGGACAGGGGGGGAAGAGACCCAGTACTTC
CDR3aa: CASSQAGGTGGEETQYF

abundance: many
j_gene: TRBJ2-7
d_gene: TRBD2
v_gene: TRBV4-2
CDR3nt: TGTGCCAGCAGCCAAGCCTGGACTAGCGGGAGTGGCTACGAGCAGTACTTC
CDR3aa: CASSQAWTSGSGYEQYF

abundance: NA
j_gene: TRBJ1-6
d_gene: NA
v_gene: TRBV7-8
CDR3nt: TGTGCCAGCAGCTTCCTTAGCTCCTATAATTCACCCCTCCACTTT
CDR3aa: CASSFLSSYNSPLHF

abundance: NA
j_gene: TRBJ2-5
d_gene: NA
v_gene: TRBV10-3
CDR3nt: TGTGCCATCAAGGGTGAGCAGGGGCGGGAGACCCAGTACTTC
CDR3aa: CAIKGEQGRETQYF

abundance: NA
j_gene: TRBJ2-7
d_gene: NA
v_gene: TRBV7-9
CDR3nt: TGTGCCAGCAGCTTAGACGTCGCCCGTTCCTACGAGCAGTACTTC
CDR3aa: CASSLDVARSYEQYF

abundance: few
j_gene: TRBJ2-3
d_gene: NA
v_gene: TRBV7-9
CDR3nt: TGTGCCAGCAGCGACAAGGGACCCAGCACAGATACGCAGTATTTT
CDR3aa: CASSDKGPSTDTQYF

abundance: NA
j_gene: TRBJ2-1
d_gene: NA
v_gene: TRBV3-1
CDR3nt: TGTGCCTGCAGCCAAGAGTGGGGAGCCTTTTATACCTACAATGAGCAGTTCTTC
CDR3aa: CACSQEWGAFYTYNEQFF

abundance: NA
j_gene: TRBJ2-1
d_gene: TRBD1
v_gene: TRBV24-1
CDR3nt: TGTGCCACCTCCGGGACAGGGAACCCCGCGGATGAGCAGTTCTTC
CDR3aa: CATSGTGNPADEQFF

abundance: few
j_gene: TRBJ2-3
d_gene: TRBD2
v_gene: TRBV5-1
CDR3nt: TGCGCCAGCAGCCCCACTAGCGGGGGCTTGAATACGCAGTATTTT
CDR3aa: CASSPTSGGLNTQYF

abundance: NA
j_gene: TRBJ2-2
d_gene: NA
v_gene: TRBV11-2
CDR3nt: TGTGCCAGCAGCTACGCATCGAACACCGGGGAGCTGTTTTTT
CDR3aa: CASSYASNTGELFF

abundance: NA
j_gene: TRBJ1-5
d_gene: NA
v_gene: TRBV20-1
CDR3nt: TGCAGTGCTAGAGGAGGCAGGGGAAGTAGCAATCAGCCCCAGCATTTT
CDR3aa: CSARGGRGSSNQPQHF

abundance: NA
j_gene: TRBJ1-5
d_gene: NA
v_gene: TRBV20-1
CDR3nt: TGCAGTGCTAGCGGGGACACTGATCAGCCCCAGCATTTT
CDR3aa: CSASGDTDQPQHF

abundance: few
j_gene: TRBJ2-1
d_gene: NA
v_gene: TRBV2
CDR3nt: TGTGCCAGCAGGGGAGTCAGGGGCAATGAGCAGTTCTTC
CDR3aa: CASRGVRGNEQFF

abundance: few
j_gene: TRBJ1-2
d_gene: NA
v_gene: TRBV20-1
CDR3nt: TGCAGTGCTAGTTTGGGTACCCGGATGGATGGCTACACCTTC
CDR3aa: CSASLGTRMDGYTF

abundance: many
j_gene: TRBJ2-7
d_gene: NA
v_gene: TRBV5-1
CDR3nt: TGCGCCAGCAGCTTGGAACAACCAACCCGGGGGCAGTACTTC
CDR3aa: CASSLEQPTRGQYF

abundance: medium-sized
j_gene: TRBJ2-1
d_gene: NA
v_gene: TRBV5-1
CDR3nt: TGCGCCAGCAGCTTGGAGACTGCCTACAATGAGCAGTTCTTC
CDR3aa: CASSLETAYNEQFF